These T cell receptor beta chains were read from a single sample in a study of technical replicates of blood from several donors. Libraries were prepared by immunoSEQ multiplex PCR; TCRdb keeps only in-frame clonotypes and omits some of them. The sample contains some 62,000 clones, 87% of which appear only once. The specimen sequenced was PBMCs. These receptors came from a human donor in good health. Some clones in this sample may be carry-over from other donors' samples. Both conserved end residues are part of each CDR3. A D gene is named only where the DNA matches it firmly. Rows may omit the clone size; those that give it use once, few, many or a size class.

CDR3 DNA: TGTGCCAGCAGTCCCAGCGGGGAGGGACCCTACGAGCAGTACTTC
CDR3 protein: CASSPSGEGPYEQYF
J gene: TRBJ2-7
V gene: TRBV6-1
clone size: -
D gene: TRBD2

CDR3 DNA: TGCGCCAGCAGCTTGGCCGGGGGTTACTACGAGCAGTACTTC
CDR3 protein: CASSLAGGYYEQYF
J gene: TRBJ2-7
V gene: TRBV5-1
clone size: -
D gene: -

CDR3 DNA: TGTGCCAGCAGCGTTCAGGGGACCTCCTACGAGCAGTACTTC
CDR3 protein: CASSVQGTSYEQYF
J gene: TRBJ2-7
V gene: TRBV9
clone size: -
D gene: -

CDR3 DNA: TGTGCCAGTAGTAAGGAGGGCGGGAGAGAGACCCAGTACTTC
CDR3 protein: CASSKEGGRETQYF
J gene: TRBJ2-5
V gene: TRBV19
clone size: -
D gene: TRBD2

CDR3 DNA: TGCAGCGTTGAAGATCGCAGGCGCCAAGAGACCCAGTACTTC
CDR3 protein: CSVEDRRRQETQYF
J gene: TRBJ2-5
V gene: TRBV29-1
clone size: -
D gene: -

CDR3 DNA: TGTGCCAGCAGTGAAAGTCAGACAGGGTCGGTTCGAGCTTTCTTT
CDR3 protein: CASSESQTGSVRAFF
J gene: TRBJ1-1
V gene: TRBV2
clone size: -
D gene: TRBD1

CDR3 DNA: TGTGCCAGCAGAATTAGCGGGGGGCAAGAGACCCAGTACTTC
CDR3 protein: CASRISGGQETQYF
J gene: TRBJ2-5
V gene: TRBV2
clone size: once
D gene: TRBD2

CDR3 DNA: TGTGCCAGAGAAACGGCTGGGGCGGAGAACACCGGGGAGCTGTTTTTT
CDR3 protein: CARETAGAENTGELFF
J gene: TRBJ2-2
V gene: TRBV4-2
clone size: -
D gene: -

CDR3 DNA: TGTGCCTGGAGACCAAAGACTAGCCCCACCGGGGAGCTGTTTTTT
CDR3 protein: CAWRPKTSPTGELFF
J gene: TRBJ2-2
V gene: TRBV30
clone size: -
D gene: TRBD2

CDR3 DNA: TGTGCCAGCAGCCGACTAGCGGGGGCGAGAGAGCAGTACTTC
CDR3 protein: CASSRLAGAREQYF
J gene: TRBJ2-7
V gene: TRBV2
clone size: -
D gene: TRBD2

CDR3 DNA: TGTGCCAGCAGCGTAGATCTGAGTAGCGGGGGCCAAGAGACCCAGTACTTC
CDR3 protein: CASSVDLSSGGQETQYF
J gene: TRBJ2-5
V gene: TRBV9
clone size: -
D gene: TRBD2

CDR3 DNA: TGCGCCAGCAGCCAAGAGGGACAGAGCTATTCACCCCTCCACTTT
CDR3 protein: CASSQEGQSYSPLHF
J gene: TRBJ1-6
V gene: TRBV4-1
clone size: -
D gene: TRBD1

CDR3 DNA: TGTGCCAGCAGCTTGCAACTAGCGGCCTACAATGAGCAGTTCTTC
CDR3 protein: CASSLQLAAYNEQFF
J gene: TRBJ2-1
V gene: TRBV5-6
clone size: -
D gene: TRBD2

CDR3 DNA: TGTGCCAGCAGCTTAGTTGGCGGGAACACCTACGAGCAGTACTTC
CDR3 protein: CASSLVGGNTYEQYF
J gene: TRBJ2-7
V gene: TRBV7-2
clone size: -
D gene: -

CDR3 DNA: TGTGCCAGCAGTTGGACAGGAGCTAACACTGAAGCTTTCTTT
CDR3 protein: CASSWTGANTEAFF
J gene: TRBJ1-1
V gene: TRBV6-6
clone size: -
D gene: TRBD1

CDR3 DNA: TGTGCCAGCAACGGGGGGGACACAGATACGCAGTATTTT
CDR3 protein: CASNGGDTDTQYF
J gene: TRBJ2-3
V gene: TRBV2
clone size: -
D gene: TRBD2

CDR3 DNA: TGTGCCAGCAGCGGACAGTCAACGAACACTGAAGCTTTCTTT
CDR3 protein: CASSGQSTNTEAFF
J gene: TRBJ1-1
V gene: TRBV2
clone size: -
D gene: -

CDR3 DNA: TGCAGCGCAAGGGCGGGTACTGAAGCTTTCTTT
CDR3 protein: CSARAGTEAFF
J gene: TRBJ1-1
V gene: TRBV29-1
clone size: -
D gene: -

CDR3 DNA: TGTGCCAGCAGTATTAACGCGGGGGGCTACAATGAGCAGTTCTTC
CDR3 protein: CASSINAGGYNEQFF
J gene: TRBJ2-1
V gene: TRBV6-4
clone size: -
D gene: TRBD2

CDR3 DNA: TGTGCTAGTGGTTTGGTACGCGCTAGCGGACAAGAGACCCAGTACTTC
CDR3 protein: CASGLVRASGQETQYF
J gene: TRBJ2-5
V gene: TRBV12-5
clone size: -
D gene: TRBD2

CDR3 DNA: TGTGCCAGCAGTCTACTCGGAACCGGGACAACAGTCTACGAGCAGTACTTC
CDR3 protein: CASSLLGTGTTVYEQYF
J gene: TRBJ2-7
V gene: TRBV27
clone size: few
D gene: -

CDR3 DNA: TGTGCCAGCAGCGGGGGACTTTCGAACACTGAAGCTTTCTTT
CDR3 protein: CASSGGLSNTEAFF
J gene: TRBJ1-1
V gene: TRBV6-1
clone size: -
D gene: -

CDR3 DNA: TGTGCCAGCAGAAAAGCCTACCCCTCTGGAAACACCATATATTTT
CDR3 protein: CASRKAYPSGNTIYF
J gene: TRBJ1-3
V gene: TRBV7-2
clone size: -
D gene: -

CDR3 DNA: TGTGCCACCGGAGGAGGGTACATGAACACTGAAGCTTTCTTT
CDR3 protein: CATGGGYMNTEAFF
J gene: TRBJ1-1
V gene: TRBV6-5
clone size: -
D gene: -

CDR3 DNA: TGCGCCAGCAGCCAAGTGGGGGCACAAGAGACCCAGTACTTC
CDR3 protein: CASSQVGAQETQYF
J gene: TRBJ2-5
V gene: TRBV4-1
clone size: -
D gene: -

CDR3 DNA: TGCGCCAGCAGCCCCAACCCCAGCGGGACCGGGGAGCTGTTTTTT
CDR3 protein: CASSPNPSGTGELFF
J gene: TRBJ2-2
V gene: TRBV4-1
clone size: few
D gene: -

CDR3 DNA: TGCAGCGCACATAACGCCGGGGAGCTGTTTTTT
CDR3 protein: CSAHNAGELFF
J gene: TRBJ2-2
V gene: TRBV29-1
clone size: once
D gene: -

CDR3 DNA: TGTGCCAGCAGCAGCCGAGGAAATCAGCCCCAGCATTTT
CDR3 protein: CASSSRGNQPQHF
J gene: TRBJ1-5
V gene: TRBV7-2
clone size: -
D gene: -

CDR3 DNA: TGCGCCAGCAGCCAAGATGGGGGGAGCGGCTACACCTTC
CDR3 protein: CASSQDGGSGYTF
J gene: TRBJ1-2
V gene: TRBV4-3
clone size: -
D gene: -

CDR3 DNA: TGTGCCAGCAGCTCCGTAAGAGGGACTAGCGGGATTCATGAGCAGTTCTTC
CDR3 protein: CASSSVRGTSGIHEQFF
J gene: TRBJ2-1
V gene: TRBV28
clone size: -
D gene: TRBD2

CDR3 DNA: TGTGCCAGCTCACTCCAGGGGGACTATGGCTACACCTTC
CDR3 protein: CASSLQGDYGYTF
J gene: TRBJ1-2
V gene: TRBV18
clone size: -
D gene: TRBD1

CDR3 DNA: TGCGCCAGCAGCCGGGGACAGGTAGCCTACGAGCAGTACTTC
CDR3 protein: CASSRGQVAYEQYF
J gene: TRBJ2-7
V gene: TRBV5-1
clone size: -
D gene: TRBD1

CDR3 DNA: TGTGCCAGCAGCCCGTTAGCTCCGGGGTCTTATGGCTACACCTTC
CDR3 protein: CASSPLAPGSYGYTF
J gene: TRBJ1-2
V gene: TRBV14
clone size: -
D gene: -

CDR3 DNA: TGCGCCAGCAGCTTGGCAGGGTCGCCTGCTAACTATGGCTACACCTTC
CDR3 protein: CASSLAGSPANYGYTF
J gene: TRBJ1-2
V gene: TRBV5-1
clone size: -
D gene: -

CDR3 DNA: TGCGCCAGCAGCCAACGGTTTAACACTGAAGCTTTCTTT
CDR3 protein: CASSQRFNTEAFF
J gene: TRBJ1-1
V gene: TRBV4-3
clone size: -
D gene: -

CDR3 DNA: TGTGCCAGCGGATTTTCGGCTAGGGGGCCAGATAGGGGTAACTATGGCTACACCTTC
CDR3 protein: CASGFSARGPDRGNYGYTF
J gene: TRBJ1-2
V gene: TRBV27
clone size: -
D gene: TRBD1

CDR3 DNA: TGTGCCAGCAGCCCACGTCAACAGAGCTCTGGAAACACCATATATTTT
CDR3 protein: CASSPRQQSSGNTIYF
J gene: TRBJ1-3
V gene: TRBV4-2
clone size: -
D gene: -

CDR3 DNA: TGCGCCAGCAGCCCTGGGACAGGGGAGAACACCATATATTTT
CDR3 protein: CASSPGTGENTIYF
J gene: TRBJ1-3
V gene: TRBV5-1
clone size: -
D gene: TRBD1

CDR3 DNA: TGTGCCAGCAGAGGACTGCACACCGGGGAGCTGTTTTTT
CDR3 protein: CASRGLHTGELFF
J gene: TRBJ2-2
V gene: TRBV6-6
clone size: -
D gene: -

CDR3 DNA: TGTGCCAGCAGTGGGGGGGACAGGGGGAACACTGAAGCTTTCTTT
CDR3 protein: CASSGGDRGNTEAFF
J gene: TRBJ1-1
V gene: TRBV6-1
clone size: -
D gene: TRBD1

CDR3 DNA: TGTGCCAGCAGCCCCGGGGGGGCGGCGGGGAATGAGCAGTTCTTC
CDR3 protein: CASSPGGAAGNEQFF
J gene: TRBJ2-1
V gene: TRBV7-3
clone size: -
D gene: TRBD2

CDR3 DNA: TGTGCCATCAGTGATGGGGAGTCCTACGAGCAGTACTTC
CDR3 protein: CAISDGESYEQYF
J gene: TRBJ2-7
V gene: TRBV10-3
clone size: -
D gene: -

CDR3 DNA: TGCGCCAGCAGCCAAGGGGTAGCGGGGGCCACAGATACGCAGTATTTT
CDR3 protein: CASSQGVAGATDTQYF
J gene: TRBJ2-3
V gene: TRBV4-3
clone size: -
D gene: TRBD2

CDR3 DNA: TGCGCCAGCAGCCGAACGAGCGGAGCGAACACCGGGGAGCTGTTTTTT
CDR3 protein: CASSRTSGANTGELFF
J gene: TRBJ2-2
V gene: TRBV10-2
clone size: once
D gene: -

CDR3 DNA: TGTGCCAGCAGCCGACAGGGAAAGAACACTGAAGCTTTCTTT
CDR3 protein: CASSRQGKNTEAFF
J gene: TRBJ1-1
V gene: TRBV11-2
clone size: -
D gene: TRBD1